Included here is one TCR beta chain sequence, with context. Its target is unknown. The entry originates in a study of post-analysis software for immune sequencing data. Looking at the study overall: Relapsing-remitting, secondary progressive and progressive-relapsing forms of multiple sclerosis all featured among disease courses. Overall study results and limits: Among multiple sclerosis patients, normalized Chao1 diversity was significantly below that of controls. In patients, about five TRBV segments were more frequent than in controls, with TRBV5-6, TRBV5-1 and TRBV20-1 among them.

Germline assignment: CDR1 SNHLY and CDR2 FYNNEI. The ends were cut back, 6 bases at V and 2 bases at J, with 11 bases in the middle. The CDR3 has 14 residues. TCR beta cDNA libraries included unique molecular identifiers. Input of about 0.85 to 10 million T cells yielded 500,000 to 650,000 cDNA molecules. TCRdb passed the PCR reads through MiXCR, listing each CDR3 protein once. The repertoire includes about 200,000 distinct CDR3 sequences, 29% of them detected once, and around 3.2% sits in the top ten. V gene TRBV2 combines with J gene TRBJ2-4, with D possibly being TRBD1 (6 bases). Sequences were obtained from blood. The TCR was taken from a girl aged 2-17 years with multiple sclerosis. The chain's CDR3 is CASRDRGSKNIQYF. DNA of the CDR3: TGTGCCAGCAGGGACAGAGGCTCCAAAAACATTCAGTACTTC.